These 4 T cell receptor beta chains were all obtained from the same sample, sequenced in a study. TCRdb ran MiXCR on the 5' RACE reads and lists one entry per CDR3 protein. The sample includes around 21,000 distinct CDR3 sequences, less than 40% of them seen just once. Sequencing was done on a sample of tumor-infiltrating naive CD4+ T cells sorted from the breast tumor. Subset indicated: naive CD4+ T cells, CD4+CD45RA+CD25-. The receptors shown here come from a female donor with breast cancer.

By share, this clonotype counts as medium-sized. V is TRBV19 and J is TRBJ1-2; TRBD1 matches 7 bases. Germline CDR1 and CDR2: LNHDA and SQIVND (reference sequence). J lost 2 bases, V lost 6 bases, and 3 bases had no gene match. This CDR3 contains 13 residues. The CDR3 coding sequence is TGTGCCAGTAGGGGACAGTGGAACTATGGCTACACCTTC. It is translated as CASRGQWNYGYTF.

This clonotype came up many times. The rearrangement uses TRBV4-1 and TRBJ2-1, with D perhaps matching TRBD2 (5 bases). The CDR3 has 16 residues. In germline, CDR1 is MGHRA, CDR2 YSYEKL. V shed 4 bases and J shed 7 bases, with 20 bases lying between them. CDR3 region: CASSLTRASSGNEQFF. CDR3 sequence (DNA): TGCGCCAGCAGCCTCACCCGGGCTAGCAGTGGGAATGAGCAGTTCTTC.

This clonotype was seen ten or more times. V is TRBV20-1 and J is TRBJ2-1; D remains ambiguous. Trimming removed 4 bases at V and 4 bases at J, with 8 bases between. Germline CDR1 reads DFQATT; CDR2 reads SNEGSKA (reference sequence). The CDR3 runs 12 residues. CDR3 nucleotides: TGCAGTGCTAACGTCCTGTACAATGAGCAGTTCTTC. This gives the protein CSANVLYNEQFF.

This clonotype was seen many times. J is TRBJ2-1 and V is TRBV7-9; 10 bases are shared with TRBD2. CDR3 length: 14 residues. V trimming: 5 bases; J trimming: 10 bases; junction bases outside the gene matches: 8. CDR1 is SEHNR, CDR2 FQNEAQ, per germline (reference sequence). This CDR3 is CASSQGLASGEQFF. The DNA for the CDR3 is TGTGCCAGCAGCCAGGGACTAGCGAGTGGAGAGCAGTTCTTC.